Listed below are T cell receptor beta chains from one sample, sequenced in a study of Ad26.COV2.S vaccination and SARS-CoV-2 variants. Sequencing was performed with immunoSEQ multiplex PCR; in TCRdb, only in-frame clones are kept and a portion is missing. The sample yields some 290,000 clones, approximately 86% seen once. The sample here was peripheral blood, taken in a trial of Ad26.COV2.S vaccine versus placebo. Receptors originate from a person aged 18 to 59 who received the Ad26.COV2.S COVID-19 vaccine or a placebo. Both conserved end residues are part of each CDR3. A row's size may be missing; if present it is once, few, many or a size class.

V gene: TRBV4-3; clone size: -; J gene: TRBJ1-6; CDR3 protein: CASSQVTSGSGPLHF
V gene: TRBV6-4; clone size: -; J gene: TRBJ2-1; CDR3 protein: CASTPQAGGLKNEQFF
V gene: TRBV6-5; clone size: -; J gene: TRBJ1-1; CDR3 protein: CASRISGGTEAFF
V gene: TRBV7-6; clone size: -; J gene: TRBJ1-1; CDR3 protein: CASSSQGGFSEAFF
V gene: TRBV4-3; clone size: -; J gene: TRBJ2-3; CDR3 protein: CASSPLLGADTQYF
V gene: TRBV30; clone size: -; J gene: TRBJ1-2; CDR3 protein: CAWSKGQVTNYGYTF
V gene: TRBV2; clone size: once; J gene: TRBJ2-5; CDR3 protein: CASSTRRAQETQYF
V gene: TRBV18; clone size: -; J gene: TRBJ2-3; CDR3 protein: CASSKGSSGGTDTQYF
V gene: TRBV4-3; clone size: -; J gene: TRBJ1-5; CDR3 protein: CASSQESSGGQPQHF
V gene: TRBV18; clone size: -; J gene: TRBJ1-1; CDR3 protein: CASSPFSGGDTEAFF
V gene: TRBV10-3; clone size: -; J gene: TRBJ1-2; CDR3 protein: CAISESFEYGYTF
V gene: TRBV7-8; clone size: -; J gene: TRBJ2-1; CDR3 protein: CASGSGGYNEQFF
V gene: TRBV27; clone size: -; J gene: TRBJ2-5; CDR3 protein: CASSYRGIQETQYF
V gene: TRBV6-6; clone size: -; J gene: TRBJ1-2; CDR3 protein: CASSSSGTFNYGYTF
V gene: TRBV2; clone size: -; J gene: TRBJ1-2; CDR3 protein: CTSSGDLGYTF
V gene: TRBV3-1/TRBV3-2; clone size: -; J gene: TRBJ1-1; CDR3 protein: CASSPPRGEAFF
V gene: TRBV18; clone size: few; J gene: TRBJ2-3; CDR3 protein: CASSRQRGGVDTQYF
V gene: TRBV29-1; clone size: -; J gene: TRBJ2-6; CDR3 protein: CSVSAAPLPSSGANVLTF
V gene: TRBV23-1; clone size: -; J gene: TRBJ1-2; CDR3 protein: CAREDSLNFNYGYTF
V gene: TRBV3-1/TRBV3-2; clone size: -; J gene: TRBJ1-1; CDR3 protein: CASSQGGGTEAFF
V gene: TRBV2; clone size: -; J gene: TRBJ2-3; CDR3 protein: CASSPNRGRADTQYF
V gene: TRBV5-1; clone size: -; J gene: TRBJ1-2; CDR3 protein: CASSLEGQPPYGYTF
V gene: TRBV5-1; clone size: -; J gene: TRBJ2-7; CDR3 protein: CASSSGGTGFTYEQYF
V gene: TRBV6-6; clone size: -; J gene: TRBJ1-2; CDR3 protein: CASSYAGEGGYTF
V gene: TRBV11-2; clone size: -; J gene: TRBJ2-2; CDR3 protein: CASSLAGGLNTGELFF
V gene: TRBV7-8; clone size: -; J gene: TRBJ2-1; CDR3 protein: CASSLAGGDNEQFF
V gene: TRBV16; clone size: -; J gene: TRBJ1-3; CDR3 protein: CASSQSKFGSSGNTIYF
V gene: TRBV10-1; clone size: -; J gene: TRBJ2-1; CDR3 protein: CASSESLQSSYNEQFF
V gene: TRBV10-3; clone size: -; J gene: TRBJ1-2; CDR3 protein: CAIMDTEDYGYTF
V gene: TRBV5-1; clone size: few; J gene: TRBJ1-4; CDR3 protein: CASRARQGRAEKLFF
V gene: TRBV18; clone size: -; J gene: TRBJ1-2; CDR3 protein: CASSPSEGTSLSYGYTF
V gene: TRBV5-5; clone size: -; J gene: TRBJ1-1; CDR3 protein: CASSLNRGVYTEAFF
V gene: TRBV9; clone size: few; J gene: TRBJ1-5; CDR3 protein: CATRSNQPQHF
V gene: TRBV7-2; clone size: -; J gene: TRBJ2-3; CDR3 protein: CASSLEGWGGTDTQYF
V gene: TRBV6-5; clone size: -; J gene: TRBJ1-3; CDR3 protein: CASTTGNTIYF
V gene: TRBV6-1; clone size: -; J gene: TRBJ2-3; CDR3 protein: CASSESGTGLDTQYF
V gene: TRBV19; clone size: -; J gene: TRBJ1-5; CDR3 protein: CASSSTTLDRSNQPQHF
V gene: TRBV10-2; clone size: once; J gene: TRBJ2-6; CDR3 protein: CWVSGANVLTF
V gene: TRBV25-1; clone size: few; J gene: TRBJ1-6; CDR3 protein: CASSGKGGRSPLHF
V gene: TRBV16; clone size: few; J gene: TRBJ2-7; CDR3 protein: CASSLPPGQRAQYF
V gene: TRBV5-1; clone size: -; J gene: TRBJ1-2; CDR3 protein: CASSRGGAGGYTF
V gene: TRBV6-5; clone size: -; J gene: TRBJ2-7; CDR3 protein: CASSPRGGLPYEQYF
V gene: TRBV29-1; clone size: once; J gene: TRBJ1-5; CDR3 protein: CSVEEGARGQPQHF
V gene: TRBV4-3; clone size: -; J gene: TRBJ1-2; CDR3 protein: CASSQEIGDYGYTF
V gene: TRBV10-3; clone size: few; J gene: TRBJ2-6; CDR3 protein: CAISEDRSGANVLTF